This TCR beta chain was profiled in a study of regulatory T cells in long-lasting Graves disease. Across the whole study: The study enrolled newly diagnosed Graves' patients on antithyroid drugs under 3 months.

TCR beta libraries were built with iRepertoire HTBI primers and Arm-PCR of CDR3 regions. TCRdb passed the multiplex PCR reads through MiXCR, listing each CDR3 protein once. The data contain hundreds of thousands of distinct CDR3 sequences, about 15% of them singletons. The time point: newly diagnosed GD, antithyroid drugs for less than 3 months. From RNA extracted from PBMCs, the TCR library was made. These sequences were also reported in another study, on T cells in Graves' hyperthyroidism and ophthalmopathy. That study reports: Lactation, pregnancy, other autoimmune disease or uncontrolled infection excluded patients.

The sequence derives from a woman in her 40s with Graves disease. Sample: peripheral blood mononuclear cells (PBMCs), taken at new diagnosis, from a patient treated with antithyroid drugs.

The CDR3 bases are TGTGCCAGCAGCTTACAGGGAGGGATCAACTATGGCTACACCTTC. Protein product: CASSLQGGINYGYTF. This sequence joins TRBV7-2 and TRBJ1-2; D may be TRBD1 (5 bases). The CDR3 is made up of 15 amino acids. V was cut by 2 bases and J by 2 bases, with 12 bases left in between. CDR1 is SGHTA and CDR2 is FQGNSA in the germline V gene.